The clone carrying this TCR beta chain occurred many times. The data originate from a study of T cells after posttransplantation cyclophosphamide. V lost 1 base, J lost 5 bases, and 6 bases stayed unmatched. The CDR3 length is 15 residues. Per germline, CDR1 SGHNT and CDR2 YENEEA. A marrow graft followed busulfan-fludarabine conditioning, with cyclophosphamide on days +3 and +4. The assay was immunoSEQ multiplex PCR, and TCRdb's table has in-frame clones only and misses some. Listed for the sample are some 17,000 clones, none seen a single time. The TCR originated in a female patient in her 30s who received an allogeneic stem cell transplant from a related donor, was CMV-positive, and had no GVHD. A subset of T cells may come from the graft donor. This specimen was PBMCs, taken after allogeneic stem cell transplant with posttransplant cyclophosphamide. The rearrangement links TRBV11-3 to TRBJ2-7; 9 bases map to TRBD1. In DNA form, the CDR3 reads TGTGCCAGCAGCTTAGCCGGGACAGGGACCCACGAGCAGTACTTC. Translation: CASSLAGTGTHEQYF.